The 12 T cell receptor beta chains reported below all come from one sample, sequenced in a study of long-term antiretroviral therapy in people with HIV. The assay used was immunoSEQ (version v3.0), run at survey level. Clones were read by immunoSEQ multiplex PCR, and TCRdb kept only the in-frame ones, dropping some. Of tens of thousands of clones listed, roughly 80% are singletons. Sequencing was performed on unsorted PBMCs, taken 1.1 years before starting antiretroviral therapy. The receptors were sampled from a woman in her thirties or forties with HIV.

The table lists this clone with a few counts. J is TRBJ1-5 and V is TRBV10-1; possibly TRBD1 for D (5 bases). CDR1 and CDR2 from the germline V gene are WNHNN and SYGVQD (reference sequence). The germline V and J ends were trimmed by 0 bases and 4 bases, with 7 bases remaining between them. This CDR3 comprises 14 residues. This chain's CDR3 is CASSESRGNQPQHF. As DNA, the CDR3 is TGCGCCAGCAGTGAGTCGCGGGGGAATCAGCCCCAGCATTTT.

V gene TRBV6-5 combines with J gene TRBJ1-2; D call uncertain. V shed 6 bases and J shed 8 bases, with 13 bases lying between them. The V gene's germline CDR1 is MNHEY and CDR2 SVGAGI. This CDR3 region has 12 residues. Here the CDR3 DNA reads TGTGCCAGCAGCTCAGAAGGTGGGGGCTACACCTTC. It specifies CASSSEGGGYTF.

This chain connects TRBV19 to TRBJ1-5; TRBD1 is a possible D gene (6 bases). V was pared by 9 bases and J by 8 bases, with 17 bases between. The CDR3 spans 13 residues. In germline, CDR1 is LNHDA, CDR2 SQIVND (reference sequence). The CDR3 DNA follows: TGTGCCAGCCTTAGGAGGGGGGTGAAGCCCCAGCATTTT. Translation: CASLRRGVKPQHF.

This rearrangement joins TRBV4-1 to TRBJ1-4, with 7 bases matching TRBD1. This CDR3 contains 15 residues. The trim removed 1 base at V and 7 bases at J, leaving 6 bases unmatched. Per the germline V gene, CDR1 is MGHRA and CDR2 is YSYEKL. The CDR3 loop is CASSQGDRAVEKLFF. CDR3 sequence (DNA): TGCGCCAGCAGCCAAGGGGACAGAGCGGTTGAAAAACTGTTTTTT.

This clone was recorded only once. The chain carries TRBV11-2 and TRBJ2-7; the D is unclear. CDR1 is SGHAT, CDR2 FQNNGV, per germline. There are 14 residues in the CDR3. Trimming left V 5 bases short and J 3 bases short, with 14 bases between. The chain's CDR3 is CASSPDLSFYEQYF. The CDR3, as DNA: TGTGCCAGCAGCCCTGACCTGTCCTTCTACGAGCAGTACTTC. Filled out from reference TRBV11-2 and TRBJ2-7, the complete variable domain reads EAGVAQSPRYKIIEKRQSVAFWCNPISGHATLYWYQQILGQGPKLLIQFQNNGVVDDSQLPKDRFSAERLKGVDSTLKIQPAKLEDSAVYLCASSPDLSFYEQYFGPGTRLTVT.

The chain uses TRBV5-1 and TRBJ1-3; D is uncertain. Germline CDR1 SGHRS, CDR2 YFSETQ. This CDR3 has 15 amino acids. V was pared by 2 bases and J by 7 bases, with 16 bases between. The CDR3 loop is CASSFDPGSGNTIYF. For the CDR3, the DNA is TGCGCCAGCAGCTTTGATCCGGGATCGGGGAACACCATATATTTT.

The gene calls are TRBV2 and TRBJ1-5; D not certain. The V end lost 6 bases, the J end lost 0 bases, and 9 bases lay between the germline ends. Germline values: CDR1 SNHLY, CDR2 FYNNEI. CDR3 length: 14 amino acids. The chain's CDR3 is CASRSGYSNQPQHF. The CDR3 coding sequence is TGTGCCAGCAGGTCCGGTTATAGCAATCAGCCCCAGCATTTT.

The chain is built from TRBV11-3 and TRBJ1-2; D call uncertain. CDR1 and CDR2 from the germline V gene are SGHNT and YENEEA. The CDR3 is 13 residues long. The V end was cut by 5 bases, the J end by 3 bases, with 10 bases between. This CDR3 reads CASSGRFYYGYTF. The DNA of the CDR3 is TGTGCCAGCAGCGGCCGGTTCTACTATGGCTACACCTTC.

This clone was counted a single time. The chain recombines TRBV7-2 with TRBJ1-2, with D uncertain. In germline, CDR1 is SGHTA, CDR2 FQGNSA. Trimming removed 5 bases from V and 5 bases from J, with 12 bases in between. The length of the CDR3 is 13 residues. The CDR3 DNA reads TGTGCCAGCAGCCCCGAGGTGGGATATGGCTACACCTTC. Translated, it gives CASSPEVGYGYTF.

This clone has just a few counts. The rearrangement uses TRBV7-9 and TRBJ2-5; no reliable D call. The CDR3 runs 14 residues. Germline lookup yields CDR1 SEHNR and CDR2 FQNEAQ (reference sequence). Deletions cut 1 base from V and 4 bases from J, with 10 bases between. CDR3 nucleotide sequence: TGTGCCAGCAGCTTAGGGGCGATAAGAGAGACCCAGTACTTC. This gives the protein CASSLGAIRETQYF.

The chain links TRBV12-1 to TRBJ2-7; the table's D call, TRBD2, was not checked against the DNA. TRBV12-1 is a documented pseudogene. The CDR3 totals 15 residues. CDR3 DNA: TGTGCCAGCAGCTCAACCCGGGACTCCCCTTACGAGCAGTACTTC. This translates into CASSSTRDSPYEQYF.

The rearrangement uses TRBV5-6 and TRBJ2-7, with 9 bases that match TRBD2. Germline V lookup: CDR1 SGHDT, CDR2 YYEEEE. The CDR3 runs 14 residues. V lost 4 bases to trimming and J lost 5 bases; unmatched junction nucleotides: 7. In DNA form, the CDR3 reads TGTGCCAGCAGCGGGCGGGGGGGCTACCACGAGCAGTACTTC. It translates to CASSGRGGYHEQYF.